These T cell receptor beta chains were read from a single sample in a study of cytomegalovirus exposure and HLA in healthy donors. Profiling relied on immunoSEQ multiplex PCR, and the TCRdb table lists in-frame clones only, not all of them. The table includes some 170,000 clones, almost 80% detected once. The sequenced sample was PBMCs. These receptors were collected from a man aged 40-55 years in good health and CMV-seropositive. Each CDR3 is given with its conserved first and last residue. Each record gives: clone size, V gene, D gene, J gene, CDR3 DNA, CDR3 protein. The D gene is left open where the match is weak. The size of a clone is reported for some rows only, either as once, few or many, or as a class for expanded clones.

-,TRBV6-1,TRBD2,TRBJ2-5,TGTGCCAGCAGTCGACTAGCGGGAGGGCCGGAGACCCAGTACTTC,CASSRLAGGPETQYF
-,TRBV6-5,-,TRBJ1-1,TGTGCCAGCAGTTACTCGAACTTTGCCGGGAACACTGAAGCTTTCTTT,CASSYSNFAGNTEAFF
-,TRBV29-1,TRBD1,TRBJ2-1,TGCAGCGTTGTCCGTCAGGGGGCATGGGATGAGCAGTTCTTC,CSVVRQGAWDEQFF
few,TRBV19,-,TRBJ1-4,TGTGCCAGTAGTATAGGTCAGGGCCGCGAAAAACTGTTTTTT,CASSIGQGREKLFF
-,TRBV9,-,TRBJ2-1,TGTGCCAGCAGCGCCCCTCCCCTCGGGAATGAGCAGTTCTTC,CASSAPPLGNEQFF
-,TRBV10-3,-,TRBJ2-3,TGTGCCATCAAGGGGTTAGATACGCAGTATTTT,CAIKGLDTQYF
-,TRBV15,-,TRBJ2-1,TGTGCCACCAGCAGGGCTCCACTAGGAAACTACGATGAGCAGTTCTTC,CATSRAPLGNYDEQFF
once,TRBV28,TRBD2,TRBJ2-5,TGTGCCAGCATCTCGGGTAGCGGGAGCCCCCTTGTAGAGACCCAGTACTTC,CASISGSGSPLVETQYF
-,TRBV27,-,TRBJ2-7,TGTGCCGGCAGTTTATCGCGGGTCCTAACCTACGAGCAGTACTTC,CAGSLSRVLTYEQYF
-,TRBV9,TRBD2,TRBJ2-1,TGTGCCAGCAGCGTAGGGCGGGAGGAGTACAATGAGCAGTTCTTC,CASSVGREEYNEQFF
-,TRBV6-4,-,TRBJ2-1,TGTGCCACCTCTTCTCTCGGTAGCTCCTACAATGAGCAGTTCTTC,CATSSLGSSYNEQFF
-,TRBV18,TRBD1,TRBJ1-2,TGTGCCAGCTCACCCGACAGGGGGCTCTATGGCTACACCTTC,CASSPDRGLYGYTF
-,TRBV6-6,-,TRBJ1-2,TGTGCCAGCAGCATTACCGAGACATTGAACTATGGCTACACCTTC,CASSITETLNYGYTF
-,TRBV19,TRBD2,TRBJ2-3,TGTGCCAGTAGTATTGCTAGCGGGGGCACAGATACGCAGTATTTT,CASSIASGGTDTQYF
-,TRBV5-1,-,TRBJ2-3,TGCGCCAGCAGCTTCGTCGGGGAGGGCACAGATACGCAGTATTTT,CASSFVGEGTDTQYF
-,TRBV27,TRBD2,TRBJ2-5,TGTGCCAGCAGTCCGACTAGCGAGGAGACCCAGTACTTC,CASSPTSEETQYF
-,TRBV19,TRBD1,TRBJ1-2,TGTGCCAGTAGTGAGTGGTTGGCGGGACAGGCGAATGGCTACACCTTC,CASSEWLAGQANGYTF
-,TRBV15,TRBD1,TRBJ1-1,TGTGCCACCAGCACCGGGACAGCTATGAACACTGAAGCTTTCTTT,CATSTGTAMNTEAFF
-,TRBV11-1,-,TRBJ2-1,TGTGCCAGCAGCTCCTCTACAGTTTTAAGGCAGTTCTTC,CASSSSTVLRQFF